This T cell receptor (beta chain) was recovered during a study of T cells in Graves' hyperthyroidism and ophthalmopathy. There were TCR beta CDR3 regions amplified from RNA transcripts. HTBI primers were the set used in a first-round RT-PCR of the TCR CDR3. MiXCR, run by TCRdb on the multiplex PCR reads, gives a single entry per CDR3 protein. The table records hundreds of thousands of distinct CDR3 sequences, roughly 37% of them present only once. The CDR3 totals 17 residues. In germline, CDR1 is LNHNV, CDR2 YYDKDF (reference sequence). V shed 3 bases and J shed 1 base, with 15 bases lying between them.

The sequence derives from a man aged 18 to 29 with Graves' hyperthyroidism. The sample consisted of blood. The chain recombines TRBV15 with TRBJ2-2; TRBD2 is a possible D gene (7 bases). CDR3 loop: CATSSQEGEGNTGELFF. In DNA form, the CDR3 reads TGTGCCACCAGCAGCCAAGAGGGGGAGGGGAACACCGGGGAGCTGTTTTTT.